Below are 7 T cell receptor beta chains sequenced from a single sample in a study of blood T cell repertoires in COVID-19. The protocol was immunoSEQ multiplex PCR, while the TCRdb copy is restricted to in-frame clones and leaves out a portion. Here the sample spans approximately 48,000 clones, approximately 85% being singletons. The source material was peripheral blood. Receptors originate from a man in his fifties or sixties with acute or convalescent COVID-19.

The chain uses TRBV29-1 and TRBJ1-4; tentatively, D is TRBD1 (6 bases). This CDR3 comprises 14 residues. Trimming removed 7 bases from V and 0 bases from J, with 12 bases in between. Germline V CDR1 and CDR2: SQVTM, ANQGSEA. The CDR3 region is CSAMDRATNEKLFF. The CDR3 DNA sequence: TGCAGCGCTATGGACAGAGCAACTAATGAAAAACTGTTTTTT.

The chain employs TRBV5-8 and TRBJ2-5, with 11 bases fitting TRBD1. The CDR3 has 16 amino acids. Trimming removed 4 bases from V and 3 bases from J; junction bases left unmatched: 8. CDR1 and CDR2 (germline): SGHTS, YDEGEE. The CDR3 protein is CASSPGTGGHKETQYF. The CDR3 region has the DNA TGTGCCAGCAGCCCCGGGACAGGGGGGCACAAAGAGACCCAGTACTTC.

This clone was found a few times. The chain uses TRBV6-1 and TRBJ1-5, with no clear D. The CDR3 has 16 residues. V was clipped by 3 bases and J by 3 bases, with 15 bases between them. The germline CDR1 and CDR2 sequences are MNHNS and SASEGT. The CDR3 loop is CASSDSLTYPNQPQHF. The CDR3 DNA follows: TGTGCCAGCAGTGATTCATTGACATATCCCAATCAGCCCCAGCATTTT.

The chain uses TRBV2 and TRBJ2-1; 8 bases are shared with TRBD2. This CDR3 has 17 residues. The V gene end was trimmed by 1 base and the J gene end by 4 bases; junction bases not matched to a gene: 9. The V gene's germline CDR1 is SNHLY and CDR2 FYNNEI. As DNA, the CDR3 is TGTGCCAGCAGTGAAGAGGGTAGCGGGGTCCAATACAATGAGCAGTTCTTC. Translated: CASSEEGSGVQYNEQFF.

This clone was picked up one time. Other nucleotide sequences from this sample produce the same CDR3. The CDR3, as DNA: TGCGCCAGCAGCCCAAGCGGGAGCTCCTACAATGAGCAGTTCTTC. Protein: CASSPSGSSYNEQFF. This chain uses TRBV5-1 with TRBJ2-1, with 8 nucleotides matching TRBD2. This CDR3 is 15 amino acids long. Germline CDR1 is SGHRS and CDR2 is YFSETQ. Trimming removed 4 bases from V and 0 bases from J; junction bases left unmatched: 3.

J is TRBJ1-2 and V is TRBV28; D might be TRBD1 (6 bases). The CDR3 has 14 residues. Trimming left V 3 bases short and J 5 bases short, with 13 bases between. From germline, CDR1 is MDHEN and CDR2 SYDVKM. The CDR3 coding sequence is TGTGCCAGCAGTTTGGTGACAGGCACTTATGGCTACACCTTC. It translates to CASSLVTGTYGYTF.

This chain connects TRBV19 to TRBJ2-5; D is ambiguous. From germline, CDR1 is LNHDA and CDR2 SQIVND (reference sequence). V was cut by 8 bases and J by 5 bases, with 15 bases left in between. This CDR3 contains 13 residues. The DNA of the CDR3 is TGTGCCAGTGGCCCGCGGCGTTGGGAGACCCAGTACTTC. Its protein is CASGPRRWETQYF.